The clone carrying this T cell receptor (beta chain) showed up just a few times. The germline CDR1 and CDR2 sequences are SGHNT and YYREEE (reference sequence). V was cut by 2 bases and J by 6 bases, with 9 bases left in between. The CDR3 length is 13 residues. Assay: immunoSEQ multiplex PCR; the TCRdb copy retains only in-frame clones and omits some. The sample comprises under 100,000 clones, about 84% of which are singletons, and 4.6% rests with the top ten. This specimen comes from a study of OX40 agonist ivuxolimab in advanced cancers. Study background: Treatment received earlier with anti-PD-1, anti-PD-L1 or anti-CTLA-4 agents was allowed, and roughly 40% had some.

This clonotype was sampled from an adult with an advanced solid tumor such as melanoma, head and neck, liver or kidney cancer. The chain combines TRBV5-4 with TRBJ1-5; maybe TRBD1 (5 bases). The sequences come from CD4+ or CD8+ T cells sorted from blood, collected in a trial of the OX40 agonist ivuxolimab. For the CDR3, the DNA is TGTGCCAGCAGCTTAAAGGGGACTCAGCCCCAGCATTTT. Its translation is CASSLKGTQPQHF.